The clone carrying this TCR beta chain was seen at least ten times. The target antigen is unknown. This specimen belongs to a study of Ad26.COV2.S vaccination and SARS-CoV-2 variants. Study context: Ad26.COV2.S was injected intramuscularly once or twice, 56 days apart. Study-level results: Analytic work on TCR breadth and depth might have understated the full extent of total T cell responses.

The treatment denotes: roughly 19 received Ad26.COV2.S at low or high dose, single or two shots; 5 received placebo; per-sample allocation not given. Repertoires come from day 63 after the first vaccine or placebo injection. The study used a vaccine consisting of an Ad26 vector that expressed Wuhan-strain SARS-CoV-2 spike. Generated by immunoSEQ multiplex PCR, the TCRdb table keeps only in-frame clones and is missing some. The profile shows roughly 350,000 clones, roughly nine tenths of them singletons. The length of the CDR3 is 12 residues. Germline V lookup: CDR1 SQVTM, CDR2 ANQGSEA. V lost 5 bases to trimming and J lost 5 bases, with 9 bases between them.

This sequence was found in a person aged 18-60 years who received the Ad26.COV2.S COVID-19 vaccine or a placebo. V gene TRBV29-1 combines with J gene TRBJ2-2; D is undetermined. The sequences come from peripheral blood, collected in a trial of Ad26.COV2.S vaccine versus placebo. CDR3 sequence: CSVQITTGELFF. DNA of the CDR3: TGCAGCGTTCAAATTACGACCGGGGAGCTGTTTTTT.